The sequence of this T cell receptor (beta chain) was determined in a study of T cells in Graves' hyperthyroidism and ophthalmopathy. Fresh 10 ml peripheral blood yielded PBMCs. This clonotype was counted many times. Antigen specificity is unknown. The CDR3 has 14 amino acids. J gave up 4 bases and V 5 bases, and 3 bases lay outside the gene matches. RNA transcripts yielded amplified TCR beta CDR3 regions. The HTBI set primed first-round TCR CDR3 RT-PCR. MiXCR, run by TCRdb on the multiplex PCR reads, gives a single entry per CDR3 protein. The sample records about 160,000 distinct CDR3 sequences, less than 10% being singletons. Study-wide results and limits: Peripheral blood also featured most of the thyroid clonotypes expanded above 0.001. Classification by a 13 V-J model distinguished ophthalmopathy from stable hyperthyroidism.

V gene TRBV12-3 or TRBV12-4 combines with J gene TRBJ2-2; 8 bases are shared with TRBD2. Sequenced sample: blood. The clonotype was recovered from a woman younger than 30 with Graves' hyperthyroidism that later progressed to Graves' ophthalmopathy. The CDR3 protein is CASSPGGGTGELFF. The DNA for the CDR3 is TGTGCCAGCAGTCCGGGGGGGGGCACCGGGGAGCTGTTTTTT.